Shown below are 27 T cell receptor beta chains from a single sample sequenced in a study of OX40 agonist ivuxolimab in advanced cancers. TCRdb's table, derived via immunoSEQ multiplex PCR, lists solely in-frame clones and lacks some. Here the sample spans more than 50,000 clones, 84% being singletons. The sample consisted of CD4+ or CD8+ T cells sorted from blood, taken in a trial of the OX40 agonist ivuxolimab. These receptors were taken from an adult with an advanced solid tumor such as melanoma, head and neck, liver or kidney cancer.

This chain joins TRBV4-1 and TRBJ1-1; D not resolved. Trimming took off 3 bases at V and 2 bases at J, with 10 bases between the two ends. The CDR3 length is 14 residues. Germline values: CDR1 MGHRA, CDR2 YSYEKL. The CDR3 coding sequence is TGCGCCAGCAGCCAGCCCTACTTAAACACTGAAGCTTTCTTT. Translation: CASSQPYLNTEAFF.

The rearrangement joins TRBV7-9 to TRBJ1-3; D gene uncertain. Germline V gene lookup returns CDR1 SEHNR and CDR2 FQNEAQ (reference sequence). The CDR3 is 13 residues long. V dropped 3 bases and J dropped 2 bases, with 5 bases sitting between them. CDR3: CASSFNAGNTIYF. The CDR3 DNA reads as TGTGCCAGCAGCTTCAATGCTGGAAACACCATATATTTT.

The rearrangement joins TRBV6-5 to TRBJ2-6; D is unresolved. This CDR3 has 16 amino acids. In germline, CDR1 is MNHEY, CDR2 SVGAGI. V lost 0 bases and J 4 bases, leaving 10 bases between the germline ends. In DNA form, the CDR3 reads TGTGCCAGCAGTTACTCAGACGTTAAGGGGGCCAACGTCCTGACTTTC. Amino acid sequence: CASSYSDVKGANVLTF.

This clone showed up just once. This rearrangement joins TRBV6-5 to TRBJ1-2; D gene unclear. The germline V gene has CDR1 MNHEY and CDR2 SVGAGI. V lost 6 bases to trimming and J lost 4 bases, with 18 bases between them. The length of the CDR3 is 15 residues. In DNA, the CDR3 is TGTGCCAGCAGCCGCGTGGGCAGCCTGGGCTATGGCTACACCTTC. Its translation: CASSRVGSLGYGYTF.

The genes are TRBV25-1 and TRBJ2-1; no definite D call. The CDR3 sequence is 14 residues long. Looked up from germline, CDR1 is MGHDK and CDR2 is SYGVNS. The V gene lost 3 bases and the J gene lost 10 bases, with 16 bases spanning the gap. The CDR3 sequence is CASSDIGSRREQFF. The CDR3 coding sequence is TGTGCCAGCAGTGATATAGGCAGCCGGCGGGAGCAGTTCTTC.

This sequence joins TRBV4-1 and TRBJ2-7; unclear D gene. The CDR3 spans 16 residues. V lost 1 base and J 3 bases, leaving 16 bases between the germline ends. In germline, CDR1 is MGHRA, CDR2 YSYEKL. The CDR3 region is CASSQGHGNNYYEQYF. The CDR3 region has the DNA TGCGCCAGCAGCCAAGGACACGGAAACAACTACTACGAGCAGTACTTC.

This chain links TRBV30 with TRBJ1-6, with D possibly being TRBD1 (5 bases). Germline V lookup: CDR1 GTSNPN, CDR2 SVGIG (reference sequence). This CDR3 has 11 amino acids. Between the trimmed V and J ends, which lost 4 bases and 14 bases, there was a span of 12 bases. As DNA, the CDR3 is TGTGCCTGGAAAGCAGGGTTATCCCTCCACTTT. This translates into CAWKAGLSLHF.

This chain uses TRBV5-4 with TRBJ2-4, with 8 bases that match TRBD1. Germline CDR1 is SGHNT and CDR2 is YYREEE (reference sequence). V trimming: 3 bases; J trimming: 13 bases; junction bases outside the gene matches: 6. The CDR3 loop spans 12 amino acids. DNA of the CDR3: TGTGCCAGCAGCTCACGGGACAGGAGACAGTACTTC. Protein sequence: CASSSRDRRQYF.

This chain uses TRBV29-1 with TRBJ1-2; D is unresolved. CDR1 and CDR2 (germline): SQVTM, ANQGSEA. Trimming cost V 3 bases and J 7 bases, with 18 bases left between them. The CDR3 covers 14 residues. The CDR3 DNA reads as TGCAGCGTTGATTCCTCCCTGGCGCGCTGTGGCTACACCTTC. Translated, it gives CSVDSSLARCGYTF.

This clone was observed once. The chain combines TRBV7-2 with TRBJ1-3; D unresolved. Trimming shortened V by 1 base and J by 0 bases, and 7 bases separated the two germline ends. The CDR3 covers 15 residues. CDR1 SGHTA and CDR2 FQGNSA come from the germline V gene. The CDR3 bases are TGTGCCAGCAGCTTAGAGGTCGGCTCTGGAAACACCATATATTTT. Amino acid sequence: CASSLEVGSGNTIYF. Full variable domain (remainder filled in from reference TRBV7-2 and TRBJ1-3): GAGVSQSPSNKVTEKGKDVELRCDPISGHTALYWYRQSLGQGLEFLIYFQGNSAPDKSGLPSDRFSAERTGGSVSTLTIQRTQQEDSAVYLCASSLEVGSGNTIYFGEGSWLTVV.

Here the CDR3 reads CASSESGANTGELFF. The CDR3 DNA reads as TGTGCCAGCAGTGAATCGGGGGCAAACACCGGGGAGCTGTTTTTT. The chain has TRBV2 and TRBJ2-2, with D perhaps assigned TRBD1 or TRBD2 (6 bases each). Germline V gene lookup returns CDR1 SNHLY and CDR2 FYNNEI. This CDR3 comprises 15 residues. Trimming left V 2 bases short and J 2 bases short, with 9 bases between.

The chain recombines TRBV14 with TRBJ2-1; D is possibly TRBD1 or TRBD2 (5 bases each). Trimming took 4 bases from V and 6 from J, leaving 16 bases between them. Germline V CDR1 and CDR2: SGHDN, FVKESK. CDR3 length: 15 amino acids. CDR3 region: CASSPLEGHVNEQFF. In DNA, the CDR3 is TGTGCCAGCAGCCCCCTAGAGGGGCACGTCAATGAGCAGTTCTTC.

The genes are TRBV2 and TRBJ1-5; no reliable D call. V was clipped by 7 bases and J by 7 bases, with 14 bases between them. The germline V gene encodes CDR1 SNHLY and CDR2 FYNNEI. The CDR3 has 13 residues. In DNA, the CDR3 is TGTGCCAGCAACCCGGGGATGGAACAGCCCCAGCATTTT. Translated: CASNPGMEQPQHF.

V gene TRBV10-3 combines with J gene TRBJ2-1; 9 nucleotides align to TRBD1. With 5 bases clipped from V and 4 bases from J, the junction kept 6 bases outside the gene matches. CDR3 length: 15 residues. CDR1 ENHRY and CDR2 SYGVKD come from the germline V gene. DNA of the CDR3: TGTGCCATCAGTTTAGGGACAGGGCCATACAATGAGCAGTTCTTC. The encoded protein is CAISLGTGPYNEQFF.

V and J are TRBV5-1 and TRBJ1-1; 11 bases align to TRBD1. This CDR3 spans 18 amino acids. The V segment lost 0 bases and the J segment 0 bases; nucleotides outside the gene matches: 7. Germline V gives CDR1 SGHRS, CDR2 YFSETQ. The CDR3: CASSLGTGGRAVNTEAFF. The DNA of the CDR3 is TGCGCCAGCAGCTTGGGGACAGGGGGCCGTGCGGTGAACACTGAAGCTTTCTTT.

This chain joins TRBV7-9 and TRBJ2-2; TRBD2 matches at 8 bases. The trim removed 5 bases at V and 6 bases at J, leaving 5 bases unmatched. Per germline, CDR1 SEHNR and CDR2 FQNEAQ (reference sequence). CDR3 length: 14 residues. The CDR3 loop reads CASSTGTRSGELFF. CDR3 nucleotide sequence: TGTGCCAGCAGCACCGGGACTAGATCCGGGGAGCTGTTTTTT. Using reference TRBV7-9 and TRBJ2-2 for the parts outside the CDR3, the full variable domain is DTGVSQNPRHKITKRGQNVTFRCDPISEHNRLYWYRQTLGQGPEFLTYFQNEAQLEKSRLLSDRFSAERPKGSFSTLEIQRTEQGDSAMYLCASSTGTRSGELFFGEGSRLTVL.

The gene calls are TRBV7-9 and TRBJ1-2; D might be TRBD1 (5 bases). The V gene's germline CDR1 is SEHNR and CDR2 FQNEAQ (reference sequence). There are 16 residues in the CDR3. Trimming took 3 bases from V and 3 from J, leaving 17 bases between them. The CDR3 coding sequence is TGTGCCAGCAGCTTGTTTCGGGCAGGGTCCGACTATGGCTACACCTTC. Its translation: CASSLFRAGSDYGYTF.

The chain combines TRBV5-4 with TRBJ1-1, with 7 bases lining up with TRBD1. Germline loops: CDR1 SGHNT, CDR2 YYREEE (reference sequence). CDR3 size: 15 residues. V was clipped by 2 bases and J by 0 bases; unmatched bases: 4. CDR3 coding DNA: TGTGCCAGCAGCTTACCGACAGGGATGAACACTGAAGCTTTCTTT. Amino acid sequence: CASSLPTGMNTEAFF.

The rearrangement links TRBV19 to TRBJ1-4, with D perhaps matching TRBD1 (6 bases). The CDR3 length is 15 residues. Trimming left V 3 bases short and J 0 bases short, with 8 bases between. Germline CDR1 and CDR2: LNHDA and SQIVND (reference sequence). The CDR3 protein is CASSIHRATNEKLFF. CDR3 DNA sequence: TGTGCCAGTAGTATCCACAGGGCAACTAATGAAAAACTGTTTTTT. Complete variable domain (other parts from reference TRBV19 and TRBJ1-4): DGGITQSPKYLFRKEGQNVTLSCEQNLNHDAMYWYRQDPGQGLRLIYYSQIVNDFQKGDIAEGYSVSREKKESFPLTVTSAQKNPTAFYLCASSIHRATNEKLFFGSGTQLSVL.

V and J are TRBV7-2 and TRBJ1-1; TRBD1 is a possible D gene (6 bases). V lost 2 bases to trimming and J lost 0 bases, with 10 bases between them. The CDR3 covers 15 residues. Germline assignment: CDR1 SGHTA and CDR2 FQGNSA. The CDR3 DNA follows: TGTGCCAGCAGCTTACTGGGACATATGAACACTGAAGCTTTCTTT. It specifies CASSLLGHMNTEAFF.

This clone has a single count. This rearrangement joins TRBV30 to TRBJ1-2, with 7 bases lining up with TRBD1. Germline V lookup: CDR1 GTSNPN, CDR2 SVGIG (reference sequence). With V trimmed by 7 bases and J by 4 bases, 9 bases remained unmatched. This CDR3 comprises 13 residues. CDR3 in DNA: TGTGCCTCCGCAACGGACAGGCCCTATGGCTACACCTTC. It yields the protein CASATDRPYGYTF.

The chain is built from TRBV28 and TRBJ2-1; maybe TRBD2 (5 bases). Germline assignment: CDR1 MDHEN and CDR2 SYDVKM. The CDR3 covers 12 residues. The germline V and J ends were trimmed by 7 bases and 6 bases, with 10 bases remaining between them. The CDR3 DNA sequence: TGTGCCAGCAAGGAGCGGTTCAATGAGCAGTTCTTC. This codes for CASKERFNEQFF.

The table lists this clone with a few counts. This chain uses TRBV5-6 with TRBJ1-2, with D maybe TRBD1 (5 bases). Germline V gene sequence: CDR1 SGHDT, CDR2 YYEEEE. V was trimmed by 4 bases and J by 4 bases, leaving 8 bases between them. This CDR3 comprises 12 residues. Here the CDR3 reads CASSGGPYGYTF. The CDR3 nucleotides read TGTGCCAGCAGCGGGGGTCCCTATGGCTACACCTTC.

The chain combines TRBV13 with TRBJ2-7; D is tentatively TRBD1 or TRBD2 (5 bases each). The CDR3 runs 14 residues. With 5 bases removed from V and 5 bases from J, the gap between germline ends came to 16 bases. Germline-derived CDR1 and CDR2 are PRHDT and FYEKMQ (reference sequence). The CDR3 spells CASSHAAEGNEQYF. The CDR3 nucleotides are TGTGCCAGCAGCCATGCTGCCGAGGGGAACGAGCAGTACTTC.

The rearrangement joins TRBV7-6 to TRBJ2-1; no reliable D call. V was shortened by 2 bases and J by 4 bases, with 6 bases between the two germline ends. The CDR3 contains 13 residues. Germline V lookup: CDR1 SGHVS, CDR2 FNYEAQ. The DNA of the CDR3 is TGTGCCAGCAGCTTATGGGGTTACAATGAGCAGTTCTTC. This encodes CASSLWGYNEQFF.

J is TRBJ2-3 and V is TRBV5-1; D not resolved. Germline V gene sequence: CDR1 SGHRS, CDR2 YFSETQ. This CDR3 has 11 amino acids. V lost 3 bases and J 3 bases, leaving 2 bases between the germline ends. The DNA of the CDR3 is TGCGCCAGCAGCTGGACAGATACGCAGTATTTT. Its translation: CASSWTDTQYF.

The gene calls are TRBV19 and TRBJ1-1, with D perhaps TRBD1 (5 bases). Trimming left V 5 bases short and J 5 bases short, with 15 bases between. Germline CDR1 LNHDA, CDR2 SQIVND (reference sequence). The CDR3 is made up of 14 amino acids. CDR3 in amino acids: CASSVHDSGTEAFF. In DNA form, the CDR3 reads TGTGCCAGTAGTGTCCACGACTCAGGGACTGAAGCTTTCTTT.